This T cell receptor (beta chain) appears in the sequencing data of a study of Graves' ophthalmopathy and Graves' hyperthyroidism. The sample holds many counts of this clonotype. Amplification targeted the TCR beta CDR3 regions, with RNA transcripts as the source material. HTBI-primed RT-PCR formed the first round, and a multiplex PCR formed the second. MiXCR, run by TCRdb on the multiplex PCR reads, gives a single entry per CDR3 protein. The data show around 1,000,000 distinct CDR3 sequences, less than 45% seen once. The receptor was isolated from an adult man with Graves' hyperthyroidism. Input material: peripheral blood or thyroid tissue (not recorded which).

CDR3 DNA: TGTGCCATCAGCTCCCGACCCGATTACGAGCAGTACTTC. Protein: CAISSRPDYEQYF. The chain has TRBV10-3 and TRBJ2-7; D is ambiguous. V was shortened by 6 bases and J by 4 bases, with 13 bases between the two germline ends. This CDR3 region has 13 residues. The germline gives CDR1 ENHRY, CDR2 SYGVKD.